These 30 T cell receptor beta chains share one sample of origin, sequenced in a study of CD8 T cells in ankylosing spondylitis. Via MiXCR, TCRdb re-called the 5' RACE reads, giving one row per CDR3 protein. Among a few hundred thousand distinct CDR3 sequences, approximately 22% were seen once, and the ten largest hold about an eighth. Material: blood, either unsorted or a sorted T cell fraction (not recorded which). The receptor source for this set is a male donor with ankylosing spondylitis or in good health (not recorded which).

This clonotype was observed many times. CDR3 sequence (DNA): TGTGCCAGCAGCTTCTATGGGGGGGGGGCCGCAGATACGCAGTATTTT. Its protein product is CASSFYGGGAADTQYF. The rearrangement uses TRBV7-2 and TRBJ2-3; the D gene is possibly TRBD2 (7 bases). The CDR3 contains 16 residues. The germline V gene encodes CDR1 SGHTA and CDR2 FQGNSA. V was cut by 3 bases and J by 4 bases, with 17 bases left in between.

This clonotype was counted only a few times. The chain recombines TRBV18 with TRBJ2-5; weak D call: TRBD1 (6 bases). CDR3 length: 16 residues. The V gene lost 5 bases and the J gene lost 0 bases, with 16 bases spanning the gap. CDR1 KGHSH and CDR2 LQKENI come from the germline V gene. The DNA of the CDR3 is TGTGCCAGCTCAACTAGGACAGCCACATACCAAGAGACCCAGTACTTC. It translates to CASSTRTATYQETQYF. Variable domain in full (rest from reference TRBV18 and TRBJ2-5): NAGVMQNPRHLVRRRGQEARLRCSPMKGHSHVYWYRQLPEEGLKFMVYLQKENIIDESGMPKERFSAEFPKEGPSILRIQQVVRGDSAAYFCASSTRTATYQETQYFGPGTRLLVL.

This chain's CDR3 is CASSSSGIQETQYF. The CDR3 DNA sequence: TGTGCCAGCAGCTCTAGCGGGATACAAGAGACCCAGTACTTC. This chain connects TRBV7-8 to TRBJ2-5; TRBD2 aligns across 9 bases. CDR1 is SGHVS, CDR2 FQNEAQ, per germline. With 4 bases clipped from V and 2 bases from J, the junction kept 2 bases outside the gene matches. CDR3 length equals 14 residues.

The chain recombines TRBV29-1 with TRBJ2-3; the D gene is possibly TRBD2 (7 bases). Germline CDR1 is SQVTM and CDR2 is ANQGSEA. The CDR3 extends over 13 amino acids. The V and J ends lost 4 bases and 2 bases respectively, with 10 bases between them. In DNA, the CDR3 is TGCAGCGTTGTGGGGGGGCTCACAGATACGCAGTATTTT. It translates to CSVVGGLTDTQYF.

J is TRBJ1-1 and V is TRBV4-1, with D hard to call. V lost 0 bases and J 6 bases, leaving 14 bases between the germline ends. This CDR3 contains 15 residues. The germline V gene has CDR1 MGHRA and CDR2 YSYEKL. The CDR3 is CASSQDQDLGAEAFF. CDR3 DNA: TGCGCCAGCAGCCAAGATCAGGACCTGGGCGCTGAAGCTTTCTTT.

The chain links TRBV4-1 to TRBJ2-1, with a tentative D call TRBD2 (5 bases). Per the germline V gene, CDR1 is MGHRA and CDR2 is YSYEKL. V was cut by 1 base and J by 10 bases, with 8 bases left in between. There are 12 residues in the CDR3. The chain's CDR3 is CASSQVPGEQFF. CDR3 nucleotides: TGCGCCAGCAGCCAAGTTCCGGGGGAGCAGTTCTTC.

This clonotype has only a few counts. This rearrangement joins TRBV5-1 to TRBJ2-3; maybe TRBD2 (7 bases). Per germline, CDR1 SGHRS and CDR2 YFSETQ. The CDR3 has 15 residues. V dropped 1 base and J dropped 4 bases, with 13 bases sitting between them. The CDR3 DNA sequence: TGCGCCAGCAGCTTGACAGGGACTATGTCAGATACGCAGTATTTT. Protein product: CASSLTGTMSDTQYF.

The J gene is TRBJ2-1, the V gene TRBV4-2, with 8 bases identical to TRBD2. This CDR3 is 16 amino acids long. With 6 bases clipped from V and 6 bases from J, the junction kept 13 bases outside the gene matches. Germline CDR1 and CDR2: LGHNA and YNFKEQ. The CDR3 spells CASRPTPGLGSNEQFF. The CDR3 bases are TGTGCCAGCAGACCTACCCCGGGACTAGGGTCCAATGAGCAGTTCTTC.

J is TRBJ2-3 and V is TRBV7-6; 15 nucleotides match TRBD2. This CDR3 has 16 residues. J was trimmed by 5 bases and V by 4 bases; bases with no gene match: 4. The V gene's germline CDR1 is SGHVS and CDR2 FNYEAQ. This chain's CDR3 is CASSSGLAGGLDTQYF. CDR3 DNA: TGTGCCAGCAGCTCGGGACTAGCGGGGGGTTTAGATACGCAGTATTTT.

There are a few counts of this clonotype. The J gene is TRBJ2-3, the V gene TRBV12-3 or TRBV12-4; 7 bases align to TRBD2. Trimming took 5 bases from V and 3 from J; bases not matched to a gene: 8. There are 15 residues in the CDR3. The CDR3 loop reads CASSRGLVETDTQYF. CDR3 coding DNA: TGTGCCAGCAGTCGAGGACTAGTAGAGACAGATACGCAGTATTTT.

This clonotype was recorded a few times. The genes are TRBV12-3 or TRBV12-4 and TRBJ1-6; D not resolved. Trimming took 0 bases from V and 10 from J, leaving 13 bases between them. The CDR3 is 15 residues long. The CDR3: CASSLAVSGNSPLHF. CDR3 DNA: TGTGCCAGCAGTTTAGCGGTCAGCGGCAACTCACCCCTCCACTTT.

V gene TRBV12-3 or TRBV12-4 combines with J gene TRBJ2-3; D is unresolved. V was pared by 6 bases and J by 5 bases, with 12 bases between. This CDR3 contains 13 residues. In DNA, the CDR3 is TGTGCCAGCAGAGAACAAGACTTAGATACGCAGTATTTT. It is translated as CASREQDLDTQYF.

The rearrangement joins TRBV25-1 to TRBJ2-7; D remains ambiguous. The germline V gene has CDR1 MGHDK and CDR2 SYGVNS. The V end was cut by 2 bases, the J end by 2 bases, with 7 bases between. The CDR3 runs 13 residues. The CDR3: CASSEANTYEQYF. The CDR3 DNA reads TGTGCCAGCAGTGAAGCAAACACCTACGAGCAGTACTTC.

This clonotype was found a few times. V is TRBV19 and J is TRBJ2-7; D is undetermined. With 1 base removed from V and 6 bases from J, the gap between germline ends came to 16 bases. The CDR3 has 15 amino acids. Germline loops: CDR1 LNHDA, CDR2 SQIVND (reference sequence). CDR3 sequence (DNA): TGTGCCAGTAGTATAGGCCTCCAACTCCCTACCGAGCAGTACTTC. Protein: CASSIGLQLPTEQYF.

The chain combines TRBV15 with TRBJ2-3, with D unresolved. Germline values: CDR1 LNHNV, CDR2 YYDKDF (reference sequence). Trimming left V 0 bases short and J 3 bases short, with 1 base between. The CDR3 has 12 amino acids. For the CDR3, the DNA is TGTGCCACCAGCAGAGAGACAGATACGCAGTATTTT. Protein sequence: CATSRETDTQYF.

This chain uses TRBV12-5 with TRBJ2-1; TRBD1 aligns across 10 bases. The V gene end was trimmed by 4 bases and the J gene end by 7 bases; junction bases not matched to a gene: 19. The CDR3 consists of 19 residues. The germline CDR1 and CDR2 sequences are LGHNT and FRNRAP. The CDR3 is CASGSGDRGCILGGNEQFF. The CDR3 DNA follows: TGTGCTAGTGGTTCGGGGGACAGGGGATGCATTCTTGGAGGGAATGAGCAGTTCTTC. The variable domain in full, completed from reference TRBV12-5 and TRBJ2-1, reads DARVTQTPRHKVTEMGQEVTMRCQPILGHNTVFWYRQTMMQGLELLAYFRNRAPLDDSGMPKDRFSAEMPDATLATLKIQPSEPRDSAVYFCASGSGDRGCILGGNEQFFGPGTRLTVL.

By share, this clonotype counts as medium-sized. This sequence joins TRBV2 and TRBJ2-1; D gene unclear. Germline CDR1 and CDR2: SNHLY and FYNNEI. The ends were cut back, 4 bases at V and 0 bases at J, with 10 bases in the middle. CDR3 length: 15 residues. The CDR3 sequence: CASSVGVSSYNEQFF. In DNA, the CDR3 is TGTGCCAGCAGTGTTGGGGTAAGCTCCTACAATGAGCAGTTCTTC.

There are a few counts of this clonotype. The chain employs TRBV7-9 and TRBJ2-1, with D uncertain. The length of the CDR3 is 13 residues. The V gene's germline CDR1 is SEHNR and CDR2 FQNEAQ (reference sequence). The germline V and J ends were trimmed by 1 base and 8 bases, with 9 bases remaining between them. The CDR3 sequence: CASSLVTRDEQFF. The CDR3, as DNA: TGTGCCAGCAGCTTAGTAACTCGGGATGAGCAGTTCTTC.

A few counts support this clonotype. The chain recombines TRBV6-1 with TRBJ1-2; D remains unclear. The CDR3 spans 15 residues. CDR1 is MNHNS, CDR2 SASEGT, per germline. The V end was cut by 6 bases, the J end by 1 base, with 15 bases between. Here the CDR3 reads CASRGRGWVNYGYTF. The DNA for the CDR3 is TGTGCCAGCAGGGGCCGGGGTTGGGTTAACTATGGCTACACCTTC.

The CDR3 protein is CSVQGSAYEQYF. CDR3 in DNA: TGCAGCGTACAGGGGTCTGCCTACGAGCAGTACTTC. The chain recombines TRBV29-1 with TRBJ2-7, with TRBD1 matching 7 bases. This CDR3 spans 12 amino acids. V shed 6 bases and J 2 bases; nucleotides not matched to a gene: 4. CDR1 is SQVTM and CDR2 is ANQGSEA in the germline V gene.

The chain has TRBV7-9 and TRBJ2-7; 9 bases align to TRBD2. The J segment lost 3 bases and the V segment lost 0 bases, leaving 9 bases of the junction unmatched. The germline CDR1 and CDR2 sequences are SEHNR and FQNEAQ (reference sequence). This CDR3 contains 17 residues. This chain's CDR3 is CASSLAGAGGARYEQYF. The CDR3, as DNA: TGTGCCAGCAGCTTAGCAGGAGCGGGGGGAGCTCGCTACGAGCAGTACTTC.

A few counts support this clonotype. The rearrangement uses TRBV7-9 and TRBJ1-2; D is possibly TRBD1 (5 bases). CDR3 length equals 15 residues. V dropped 6 bases and J dropped 6 bases, with 20 bases sitting between them. Germline CDR1 reads SEHNR; CDR2 reads FQNEAQ (reference sequence). The CDR3 nucleotides read TGTGCCAGCAGGGGGGAAACTGAGCCCTACCATGGCTACACCTTC. Protein product: CASRGETEPYHGYTF.

This clonotype turned up a few times. The J gene is TRBJ2-7, the V gene TRBV29-1, with 8 bases that match TRBD2. V lost 7 bases and J lost 6; bases outside the gene matches: 8. The germline gives CDR1 SQVTM, CDR2 ANQGSEA. The CDR3 consists of 12 residues. The CDR3 DNA is TGCAGCGCTCACGCGGGGGGCGGCGAGCAGTACTTC. It encodes CSAHAGGGEQYF.

This clonotype was counted only a few times. J is TRBJ2-7 and V is TRBV5-6; no reliable D call. CDR3 size: 13 residues. Trimming took off 2 bases at V and 2 bases at J, with 8 bases between the two ends. Germline V gene lookup returns CDR1 SGHDT and CDR2 YYEEEE. Written as DNA, the CDR3 is TGTGCCAGCAGCTTAATTCAGGCCTACGAGCAGTACTTC. It specifies CASSLIQAYEQYF.

This clonotype was seen a handful of times. J is TRBJ2-1 and V is TRBV2, with TRBD2 as a possible D gene (6 bases). The CDR3 runs to 11 residues. Germline CDR1 and CDR2: SNHLY and FYNNEI. Between the trimmed V and J ends, which lost 8 bases and 7 bases, there was a span of 9 bases. The chain's CDR3 is CASPRGNEQFF. As DNA, the CDR3 is TGTGCCAGCCCGCGGGGAAATGAGCAGTTCTTC.

This clonotype occurred a few times. The chain recombines TRBV7-9 with TRBJ1-1; D not certain. V was trimmed by 0 bases and J by 2 bases, leaving 10 bases between them. Germline loops: CDR1 SEHNR, CDR2 FQNEAQ (reference sequence). This CDR3 contains 15 residues. In DNA, the CDR3 is TGTGCCAGCAGCTTAGCGTCTGCGAGAAACACTGAAGCTTTCTTT. It yields the protein CASSLASARNTEAFF.

This clonotype turned up a few times. This chain joins TRBV4-1 and TRBJ2-6; 7 nucleotides match TRBD1. V shed 4 bases, J shed 0 bases, and the junction held 6 bases outside the gene matches. Germline-derived CDR1 and CDR2 are MGHRA and YSYEKL. The CDR3 extends over 17 amino acids. CDR3 residues: CASSPKTGPSGANVLTF. The CDR3, as DNA: TGCGCCAGCAGCCCAAAGACAGGGCCCTCTGGGGCCAACGTCCTGACTTTC.

V gene TRBV20-1 combines with J gene TRBJ2-1; maybe TRBD2 (5 bases). The germline V gene encodes CDR1 DFQATT and CDR2 SNEGSKA (reference sequence). The CDR3 loop spans 14 amino acids. CDR3 in DNA: TGCAGCCCCAGCTTGGGGAGCTCCTACAATGAGCAGTTCTTC. Protein product: CSPSLGSSYNEQFF.

This chain uses TRBV2 with TRBJ2-3, with 7 positions matching TRBD1. CDR1 SNHLY and CDR2 FYNNEI come from the germline V gene. Trimming at V came to 10 bases and at J to 2 bases, leaving 6 bases not matched to a gene. The CDR3 extends over 13 amino acids. CDR3 sequence (DNA): TGTGCCAAACCGGGACAGCCCACAGATACGCAGTATTTT. It yields the protein CAKPGQPTDTQYF.

This clonotype was picked up many times. This chain links TRBV10-3 with TRBJ2-3; D is perhaps TRBD1 (5 bases). Between the trimmed V and J ends, which lost 4 bases and 4 bases, there was a span of 12 bases. The CDR3 covers 14 residues. CDR1 is ENHRY, CDR2 SYGVKD, per germline. The CDR3 sequence: CAISVGQGSDTQYF. DNA for the CDR3: TGTGCCATCAGTGTAGGGCAGGGATCAGATACGCAGTATTTT.